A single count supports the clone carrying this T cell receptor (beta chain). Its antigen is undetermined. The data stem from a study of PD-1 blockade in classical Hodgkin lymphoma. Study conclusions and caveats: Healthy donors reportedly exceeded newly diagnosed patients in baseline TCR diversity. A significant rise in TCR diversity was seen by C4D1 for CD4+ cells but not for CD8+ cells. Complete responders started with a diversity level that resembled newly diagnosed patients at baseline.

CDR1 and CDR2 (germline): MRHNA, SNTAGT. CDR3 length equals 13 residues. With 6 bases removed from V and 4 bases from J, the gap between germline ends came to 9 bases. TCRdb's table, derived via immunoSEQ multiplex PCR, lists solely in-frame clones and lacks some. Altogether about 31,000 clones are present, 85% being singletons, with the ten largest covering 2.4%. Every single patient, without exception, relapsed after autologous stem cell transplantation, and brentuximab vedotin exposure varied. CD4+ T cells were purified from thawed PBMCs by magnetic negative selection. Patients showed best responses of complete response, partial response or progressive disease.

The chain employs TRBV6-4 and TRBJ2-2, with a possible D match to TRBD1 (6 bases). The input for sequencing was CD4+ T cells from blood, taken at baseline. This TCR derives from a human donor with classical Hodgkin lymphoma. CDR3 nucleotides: TGTGCCAGCAGAAAACAGGGCACCGGGGAGCTGTTTTTT. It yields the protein CASRKQGTGELFF.